This TCR beta chain stems from a study of blood T cell repertoires in COVID-19. On this clone itself: Other DNA variants within this sample encode the same CDR3.

Under the authors' procedure: Nucleated cell number was recorded as an estimate derived from reference gene primer amplification. Method: immunoSEQ multiplex PCR; TCRdb's copy keeps in-frame clones and lacks some. Clonal size and the V and J genes are those of that table, whereas D and trimming came from the DNA. There are about 330,000 clones in the sample; over 80% occur only once, and roughly a tenth lies in the top ten. This CDR3 contains 16 residues. Germline V gene data show CDR1 as SGHTA and CDR2 as FQGNSA. Germline trimming cut 5 bases from V and 4 bases from J; bases unmatched to any gene: 6.

This sequence was found in a man younger than 45 with COVID-19, enrolled during active disease. The chain links TRBV7-2 to TRBJ2-3; TRBD2 aligns across 13 bases. The sequenced material came from peripheral blood. The CDR3 region has the DNA TGTGCCAGCAGCCTAGGACTAGCGGGGGCTGCAGATACGCAGTATTTT. The encoded protein is CASSLGLAGAADTQYF.